This T cell receptor beta chain is from a study of blood T cell repertoires in COVID-19. This clone was found a few times. In germline, CDR1 is SGHAT, CDR2 FQNNGV. This CDR3 contains 15 residues. The ends lost 5 bases at V and 7 bases at J; junction bases unmatched: 6. Per the original methods: Reference gene primer amplification gave nucleated cell count estimates. Sequenced by immunoSEQ multiplex PCR; TCRdb stores in-frame clones only, minus some. Clone size and the V and J calls come from that table; the DNA yielded D and trimming. Of 95,000 to 150,000 clones in the sample, about 74% were seen once.

The sequence derives from a man older than 75 with COVID-19, enrolled during active disease. The specimen sequenced was peripheral blood. The chain has TRBV11-2 and TRBJ1-6; the match to TRBD1 covers 9 bases. CDR3 DNA: TGTGCCAGCAGCGTACAGGGGGCGCAAAATTCACCCCTCCACTTT. Its translation is CASSVQGAQNSPLHF.